This T cell receptor (beta chain) was captured by sequencing in a study of blood T cell repertoires in COVID-19. At the level of the study: The cDNA or gDNA used as material had been derived from T cells, B-cell-depleted T cells, or PBMCs.

The repertoire was sequenced with immunoSEQ multiplex PCR; TCRdb's copy has only in-frame clones and lacks some. Of under 85,000 clones in the sample, more than 75% were seen once. This receptor was taken from a human donor in a cohort sampled during active COVID-19. The source material was peripheral blood.

The CDR3 region is CASSMGSTGSQGYTF. The CDR3 nucleotides are TGTGCCAGTAGTATGGGGTCGACAGGGTCGCAAGGCTACACCTTC. V is TRBV19 and J is TRBJ1-2; 7 bases match TRBD1. CDR3 length: 15 residues. The V segment lost 3 bases and the J segment 8 bases; nucleotides outside the gene matches: 12. The V gene's germline CDR1 is LNHDA and CDR2 SQIVND (reference sequence).